This T cell receptor beta chain was captured by sequencing in a study of T cell repertoires in cytomegalovirus infection. As for the study in general: Signatures in public TCR beta sequences pointed to both CMV infection and matching HLA type. General study results and limits: The study found HLA-C-restricted CMV-specific TCR beta clonotypes dominating the ex vivo response.

This CDR3 contains 15 residues. CDR1 and CDR2 from the germline V gene are MNHEY and SVGAGI. Trimming cost V 6 bases and J 4 bases; bases outside gene matches: 9. This clonotype was picked up a small number of times. Antigen: not known. TCRdb reanalysed the reads using MiXCR and keeps one entry per CDR3 protein. The sample consists of 50,000 to 60,000 distinct CDR3 sequences, about 18% of them appearing once. This TCR derives from a human donor in good health (CMV status not recorded). Some clones in this sample may be carry-over from other donors' samples. The rearrangement joins TRBV6-5 to TRBJ1-5; 7 bases are shared with TRBD1. The sequences come from CD8+ T cells from cultured PBMCs, collected from culture after CMV antigen stimulation. Here the CDR3 reads CASRGTGATNQPQHF. CDR3 DNA: TGTGCCAGCAGGGGAACAGGGGCTACAAATCAGCCCCAGCATTTT.